The present T cell receptor (beta chain) was sequenced within a study of response to subunit inactivated influenza vaccine. CDR1 is SQVTM, CDR2 ANQGSEA, per germline. V gave up 7 bases and J gave up 2 bases, with 24 bases separating them. The CDR3 is 16 amino acids. One entry per CDR3 protein results from TCRdb running MiXCR on the RT-PCR reads. The repertoire has roughly 540,000 distinct CDR3 sequences, around a quarter of them found once; the top ten carry 2.5% to 3%. This sample also belongs to another study, concerning T cells expressing NK-cell markers. That work contributes: In generating TCR beta cDNA, 5'RACE template switching with UMIs was used. One of eight sequenced donors was HCMV-seronegative; the other seven were seropositive. An anti-gamma-delta TCR antibody confined sorting to alpha-beta TCR T cells across several of the experiments.

This TCR was recovered from a man in his forties or fifties who received an inactivated influenza vaccine. V and J are TRBV29-1 and TRBJ2-7; D is unresolved. The sequences come from CD4+ T cells sorted from PBMCs, collected approximately 12 days after vaccination. The CDR3 coding sequence is TGCAGCGGCAAAGATGGGAATATGGGGTCTCCCTACGAGCAGTACTTC. This gives the protein CSGKDGNMGSPYEQYF.